The sequence of this T cell receptor beta chain was determined in a study of shared clonotypes between healthy human individuals. TCRdb's copy holds only in-frame clones and misses some; the assay was immunoSEQ multiplex PCR. Among some 900,000 clones listed, approximately 76% were seen once. The CDR3 extends over 18 amino acids. V dropped 0 bases and J dropped 4 bases, with 20 bases sitting between them. The germline V gene has CDR1 MGHRA and CDR2 YSYEKL. The J gene is TRBJ2-3, the V gene TRBV4-1; D may correspond to TRBD1 or TRBD2 (5 bases each). The origin of this receptor is a man aged 18-30 years in good health. Sequenced: memory CD4+ T cells sorted from blood. Subset: CD45RA-negative fraction. The chain's CDR3 is CASSQDPTGSGRADTQYF. In nucleotides, the CDR3 is TGCGCCAGCAGCCAAGACCCCACGGGTTCAGGGCGGGCAGATACGCAGTATTTT.